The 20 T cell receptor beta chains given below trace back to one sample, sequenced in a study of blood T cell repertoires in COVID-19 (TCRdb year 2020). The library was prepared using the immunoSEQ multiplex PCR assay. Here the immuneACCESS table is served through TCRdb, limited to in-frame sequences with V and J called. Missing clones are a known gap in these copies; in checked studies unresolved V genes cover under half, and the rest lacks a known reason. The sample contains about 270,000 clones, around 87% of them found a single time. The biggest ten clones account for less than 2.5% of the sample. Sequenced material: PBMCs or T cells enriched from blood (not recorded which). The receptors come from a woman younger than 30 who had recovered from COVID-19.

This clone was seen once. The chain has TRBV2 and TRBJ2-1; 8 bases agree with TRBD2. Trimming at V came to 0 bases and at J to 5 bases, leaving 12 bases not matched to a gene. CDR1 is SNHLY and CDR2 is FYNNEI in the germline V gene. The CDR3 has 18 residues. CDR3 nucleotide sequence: TGTGCCAGCAGTGAAGCGCTTGTTTTTAGCGGGGAGGACAATGAGCAGTTCTTC. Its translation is CASSEALVFSGEDNEQFF.

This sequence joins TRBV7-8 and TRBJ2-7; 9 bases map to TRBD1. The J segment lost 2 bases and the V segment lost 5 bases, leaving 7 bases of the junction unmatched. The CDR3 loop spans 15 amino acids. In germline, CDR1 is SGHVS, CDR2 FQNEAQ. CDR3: CASSPGRDRAYEQYF. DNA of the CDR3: TGTGCCAGCAGCCCCGGGCGGGACAGGGCCTACGAGCAGTACTTC.

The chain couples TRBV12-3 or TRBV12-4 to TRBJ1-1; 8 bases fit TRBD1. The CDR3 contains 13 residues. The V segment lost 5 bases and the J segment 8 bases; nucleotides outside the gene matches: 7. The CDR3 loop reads CASSLLGQEEAFF. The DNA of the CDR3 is TGTGCCAGCAGTCTCCTGGGACAGGAAGAAGCTTTCTTT.

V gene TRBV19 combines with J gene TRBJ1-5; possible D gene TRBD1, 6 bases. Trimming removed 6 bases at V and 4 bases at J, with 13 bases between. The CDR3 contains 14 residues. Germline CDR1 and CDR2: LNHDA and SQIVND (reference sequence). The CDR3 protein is CASSEERGNQPQHF. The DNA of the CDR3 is TGTGCCAGTAGCGAGGAGAGGGGGAATCAGCCCCAGCATTTT.

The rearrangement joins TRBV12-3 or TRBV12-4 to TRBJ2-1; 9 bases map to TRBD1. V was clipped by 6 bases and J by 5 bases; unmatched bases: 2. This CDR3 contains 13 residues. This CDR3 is CASSRDRDNEQFF. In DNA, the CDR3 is TGTGCCAGCAGCCGGGACAGGGACAATGAGCAGTTCTTC.

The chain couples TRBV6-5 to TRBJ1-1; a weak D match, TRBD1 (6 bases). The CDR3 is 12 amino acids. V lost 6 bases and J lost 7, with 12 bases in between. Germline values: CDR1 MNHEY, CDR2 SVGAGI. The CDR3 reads CASSRGQSEAFF. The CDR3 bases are TGTGCCAGCAGCCGCGGACAGAGTGAAGCTTTCTTT.

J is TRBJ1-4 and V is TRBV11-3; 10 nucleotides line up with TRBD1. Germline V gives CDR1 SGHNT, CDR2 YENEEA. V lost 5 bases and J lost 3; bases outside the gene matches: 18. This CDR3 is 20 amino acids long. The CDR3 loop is CASSHSGDRGRSEANEKLFF. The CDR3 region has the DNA TGTGCCAGCAGCCACTCGGGGGACAGGGGACGAAGTGAGGCTAATGAAAAACTGTTTTTT.

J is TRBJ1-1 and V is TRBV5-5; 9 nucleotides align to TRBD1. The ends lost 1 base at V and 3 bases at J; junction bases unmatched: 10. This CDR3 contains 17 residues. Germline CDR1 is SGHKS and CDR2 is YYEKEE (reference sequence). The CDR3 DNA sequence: TGTGCCAGCAGCTTGCTCCCGGTACGGGACAGGGACACTGAAGCTTTCTTT. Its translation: CASSLLPVRDRDTEAFF.

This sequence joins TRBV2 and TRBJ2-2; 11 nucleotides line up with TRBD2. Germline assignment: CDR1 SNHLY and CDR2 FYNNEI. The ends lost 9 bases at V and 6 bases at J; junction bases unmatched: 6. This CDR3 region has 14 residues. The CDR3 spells CARNSGGAAGELFF. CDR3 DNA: TGTGCCAGGAATAGCGGGGGGGCCGCCGGGGAGCTGTTTTTT.

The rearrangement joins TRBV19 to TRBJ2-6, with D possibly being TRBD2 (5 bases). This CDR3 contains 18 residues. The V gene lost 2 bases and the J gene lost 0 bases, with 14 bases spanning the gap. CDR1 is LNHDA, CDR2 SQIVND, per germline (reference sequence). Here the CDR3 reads CASSIIGVKDSGANVLTF. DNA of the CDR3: TGTGCCAGTAGTATAATCGGGGTAAAGGACTCTGGGGCCAACGTCCTGACTTTC.

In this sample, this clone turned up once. CDR3 loop: CTSSPRPGQLYGYTF. DNA of the CDR3: TGCACCAGCAGCCCCCGTCCGGGACAGCTCTATGGCTACACCTTC. The chain carries TRBV1 and TRBJ1-2; the DNA was not compared with TRBD1, the D call given in the table. TRBV1 is reported as a pseudogene. This CDR3 spans 15 amino acids.

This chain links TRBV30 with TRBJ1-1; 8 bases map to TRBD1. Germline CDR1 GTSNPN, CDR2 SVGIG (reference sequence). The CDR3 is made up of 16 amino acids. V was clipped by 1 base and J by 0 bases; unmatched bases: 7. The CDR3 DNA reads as TGTGCCTGGAGTGACCCGACAGGGGCGATGAACACTGAAGCTTTCTTT. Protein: CAWSDPTGAMNTEAFF.

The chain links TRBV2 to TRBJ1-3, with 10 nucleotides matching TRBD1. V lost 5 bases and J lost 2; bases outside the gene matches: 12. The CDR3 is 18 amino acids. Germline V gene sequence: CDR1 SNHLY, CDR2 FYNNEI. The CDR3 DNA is TGTGCCAGCAGTTTAGGGACAGGGGAGGTAGACGCTGGAAACACCATATATTTT. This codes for CASSLGTGEVDAGNTIYF.

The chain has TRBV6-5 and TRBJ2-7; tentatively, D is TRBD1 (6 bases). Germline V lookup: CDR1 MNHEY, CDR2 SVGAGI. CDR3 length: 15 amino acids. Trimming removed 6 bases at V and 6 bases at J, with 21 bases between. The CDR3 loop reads CASSLTGPHLVEQYF. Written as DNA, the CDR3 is TGTGCCAGCAGCTTGACAGGCCCTCACCTCGTCGAGCAGTACTTC.

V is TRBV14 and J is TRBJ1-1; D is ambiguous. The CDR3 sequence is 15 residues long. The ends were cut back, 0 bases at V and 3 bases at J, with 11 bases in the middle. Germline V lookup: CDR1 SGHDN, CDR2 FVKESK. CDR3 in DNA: TGTGCCAGCAGCCAAGAGGTCGGGTCGGACACTGAAGCTTTCTTT. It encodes CASSQEVGSDTEAFF.

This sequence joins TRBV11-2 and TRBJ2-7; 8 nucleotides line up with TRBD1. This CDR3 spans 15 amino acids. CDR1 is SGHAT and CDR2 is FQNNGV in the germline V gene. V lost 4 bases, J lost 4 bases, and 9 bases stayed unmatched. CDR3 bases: TGTGCCAGCAGCTCGTGGAGACAGGGGTTATACGAGCAGTACTTC. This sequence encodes CASSSWRQGLYEQYF.

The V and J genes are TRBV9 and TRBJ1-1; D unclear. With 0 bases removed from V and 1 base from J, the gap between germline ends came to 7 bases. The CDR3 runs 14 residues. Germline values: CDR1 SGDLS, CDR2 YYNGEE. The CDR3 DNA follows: TGTGCCAGCAGCGTAGAACGGGGGAACACTGAAGCTTTCTTT. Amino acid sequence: CASSVERGNTEAFF. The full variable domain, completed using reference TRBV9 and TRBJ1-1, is DSGVTQTPKHLITATGQRVTLRCSPRSGDLSVYWYQQSLDQGLQFLIQYYNGEERAKGNILERFSAQQFPDLHSELNLSSLELGDSALYFCASSVERGNTEAFFGQGTRLTVV.

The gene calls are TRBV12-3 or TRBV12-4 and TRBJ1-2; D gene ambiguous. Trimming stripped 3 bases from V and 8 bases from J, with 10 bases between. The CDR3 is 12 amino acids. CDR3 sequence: CASSLFEEGYTF. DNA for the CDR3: TGTGCCAGCAGTTTGTTCGAGGAAGGCTACACCTTC.

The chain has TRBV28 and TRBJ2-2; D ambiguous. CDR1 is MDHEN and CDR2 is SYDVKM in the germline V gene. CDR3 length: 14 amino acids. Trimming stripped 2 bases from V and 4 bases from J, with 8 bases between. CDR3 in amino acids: CASSLLQTTGELFF. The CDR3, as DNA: TGTGCCAGCAGTTTACTACAGACCACCGGGGAGCTGTTTTTT.

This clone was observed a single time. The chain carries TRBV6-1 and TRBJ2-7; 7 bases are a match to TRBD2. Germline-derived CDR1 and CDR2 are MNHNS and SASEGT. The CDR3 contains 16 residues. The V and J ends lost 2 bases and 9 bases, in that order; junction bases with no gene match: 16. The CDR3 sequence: CASSEMMTSQAGVQYF. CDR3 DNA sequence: TGTGCCAGCAGTGAAATGATGACGTCGCAGGCGGGGGTGCAGTACTTC.